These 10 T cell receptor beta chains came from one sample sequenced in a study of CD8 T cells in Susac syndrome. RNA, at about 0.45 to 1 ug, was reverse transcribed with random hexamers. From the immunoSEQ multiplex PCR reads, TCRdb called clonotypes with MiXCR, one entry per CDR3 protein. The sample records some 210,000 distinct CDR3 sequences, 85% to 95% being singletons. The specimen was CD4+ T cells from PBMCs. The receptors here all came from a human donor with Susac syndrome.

The CDR3 loop reads CSARGGDRSSYNSPLHF. In DNA, the CDR3 is TGCAGTGCTAGAGGGGGGGACAGAAGCTCCTATAATTCACCCCTCCACTTT. The genes are TRBV20-1 and TRBJ1-6; 7 bases line up with TRBD1. Germline-derived CDR1 and CDR2 are DFQATT and SNEGSKA (reference sequence). The CDR3 runs 17 residues. The J segment lost 0 bases and the V segment lost 1 base, leaving 6 bases of the junction unmatched.

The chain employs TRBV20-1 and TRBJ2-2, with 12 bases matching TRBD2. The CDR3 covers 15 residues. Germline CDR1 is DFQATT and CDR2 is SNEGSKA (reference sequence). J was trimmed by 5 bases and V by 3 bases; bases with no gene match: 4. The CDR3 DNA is TGCAGTGCTAGGAACGGACTAGCGGGGACCGGGGAGCTGTTTTTT. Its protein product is CSARNGLAGTGELFF.

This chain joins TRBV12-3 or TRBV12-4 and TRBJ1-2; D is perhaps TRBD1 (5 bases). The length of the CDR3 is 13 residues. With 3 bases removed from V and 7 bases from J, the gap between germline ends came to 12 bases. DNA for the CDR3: TGTGCCAGCAGTTTCAGCCAGGGTGCTGGCTACACCTTC. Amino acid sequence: CASSFSQGAGYTF.

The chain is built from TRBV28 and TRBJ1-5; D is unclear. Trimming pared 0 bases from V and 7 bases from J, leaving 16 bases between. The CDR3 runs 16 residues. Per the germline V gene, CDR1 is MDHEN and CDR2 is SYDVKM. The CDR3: CASSLWVGGGPQPQHF. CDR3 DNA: TGTGCCAGCAGTTTATGGGTTGGAGGAGGCCCCCAGCCCCAGCATTTT.

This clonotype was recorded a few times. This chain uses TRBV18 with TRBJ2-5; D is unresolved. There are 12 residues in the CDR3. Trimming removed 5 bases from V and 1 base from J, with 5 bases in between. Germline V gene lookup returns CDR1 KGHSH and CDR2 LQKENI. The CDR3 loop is CASSAFQETQYF. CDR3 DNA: TGTGCCAGCTCAGCTTTCCAAGAGACCCAGTACTTC.

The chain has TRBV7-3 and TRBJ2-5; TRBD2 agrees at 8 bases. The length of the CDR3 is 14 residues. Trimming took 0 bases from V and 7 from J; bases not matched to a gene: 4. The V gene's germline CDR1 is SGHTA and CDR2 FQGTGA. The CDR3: CASSLTGGLGTQYF. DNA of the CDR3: TGTGCCAGCAGCTTAACGGGGGGACTAGGGACCCAGTACTTC.

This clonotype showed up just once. The CDR3 DNA sequence: TGTGCCGTATTCTCGCTGACCGGCTATGGCTACACCTTC. Protein sequence: CAVFSLTGYGYTF. V and J are TRBV30 and TRBJ1-2; D is unclear. CDR3 length: 13 amino acids. The V gene's germline CDR1 is GTSNPN and CDR2 SVGIG (reference sequence). Trimming shortened V by 8 bases and J by 4 bases, and 17 bases separated the two germline ends.

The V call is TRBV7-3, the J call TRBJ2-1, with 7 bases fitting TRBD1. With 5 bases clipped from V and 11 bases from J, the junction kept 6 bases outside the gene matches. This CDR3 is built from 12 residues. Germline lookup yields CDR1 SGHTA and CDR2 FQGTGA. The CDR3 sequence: CASSIDREKQFF. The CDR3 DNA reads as TGTGCCAGCAGCATAGACAGGGAGAAGCAGTTCTTC.

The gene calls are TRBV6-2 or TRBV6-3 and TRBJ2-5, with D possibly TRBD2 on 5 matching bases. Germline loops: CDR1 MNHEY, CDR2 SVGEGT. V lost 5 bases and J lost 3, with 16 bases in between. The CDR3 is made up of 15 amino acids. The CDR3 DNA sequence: TGTGCCAGCAGTCCCCCCGCTTGGGAGAAAGAGACCCAGTACTTC. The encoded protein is CASSPPAWEKETQYF.

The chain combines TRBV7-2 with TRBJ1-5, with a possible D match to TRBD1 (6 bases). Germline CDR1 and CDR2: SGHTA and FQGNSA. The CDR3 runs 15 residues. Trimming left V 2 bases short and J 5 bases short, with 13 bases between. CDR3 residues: CASSLTGSWDQPQHF. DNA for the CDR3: TGTGCCAGCAGCTTAACAGGGTCATGGGATCAGCCCCAGCATTTT.